The entry that follows covers one T cell receptor (beta chain) sequence. No antigen is known for it. These data originate in a study of CD8+ T cells in alopecia areata. The sorting of PBMCs gave CD4+ and CD8+ T cells. This CDR3 has 16 residues. CDR1 is MGHRA, CDR2 YSYEKL, per germline. The junction had 2 bases not matched to a gene; V was cut back by 2 bases and J by 0 bases. Sequencing relied on a cDNA template that was reverse transcribed from extracted RNA. Sequencing used immunoSEQ multiplex PCR; TCRdb keeps in-frame clones, though not all of them. Among 150,000 or so clones listed, around 55% were seen once. Whole-study findings and limits: It was less clear whether patients shared TCRs than it was in mice, possibly because of HLA. Compared with normal scalp, lesional scalp had higher clonality and more expanded CD8+ clones. Sequenced scalp T cells also include alphabeta T cells resident in normal skin.

V is TRBV4-1 and J is TRBJ2-1, with 9 bases identical to TRBD2. The clonotype originates from a human donor in good health. The material sequenced was CD4+ T cells sorted from blood. The DNA of the CDR3 is TGCGCCAGCAGCCAACATAGCGGGAGCTCCTACAATGAGCAGTTCTTC. Protein: CASSQHSGSSYNEQFF.